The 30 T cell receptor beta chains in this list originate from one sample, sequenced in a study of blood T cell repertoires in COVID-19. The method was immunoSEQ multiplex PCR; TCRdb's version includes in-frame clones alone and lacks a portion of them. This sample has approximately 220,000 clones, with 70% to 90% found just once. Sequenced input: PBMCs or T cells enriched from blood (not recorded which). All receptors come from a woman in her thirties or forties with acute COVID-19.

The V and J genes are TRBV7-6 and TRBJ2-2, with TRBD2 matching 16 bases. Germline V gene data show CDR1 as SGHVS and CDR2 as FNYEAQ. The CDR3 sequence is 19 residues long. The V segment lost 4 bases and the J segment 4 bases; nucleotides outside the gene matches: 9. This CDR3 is CASSSMGLAGGPGTGELFF. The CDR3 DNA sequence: TGTGCCAGCAGCTCCATGGGACTAGCGGGAGGGCCTGGCACCGGGGAGCTGTTTTTT.

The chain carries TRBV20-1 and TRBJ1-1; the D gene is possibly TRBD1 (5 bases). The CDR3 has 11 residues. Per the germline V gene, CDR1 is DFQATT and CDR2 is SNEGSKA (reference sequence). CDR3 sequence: CRATENTEAFF. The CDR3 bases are TGCAGGGCGACAGAGAACACTGAAGCTTTCTTT.

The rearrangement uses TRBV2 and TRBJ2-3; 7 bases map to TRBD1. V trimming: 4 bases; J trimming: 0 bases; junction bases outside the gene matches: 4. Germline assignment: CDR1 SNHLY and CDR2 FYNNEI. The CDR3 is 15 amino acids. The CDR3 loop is CASSVRTGSTDTQYF. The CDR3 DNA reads TGTGCCAGCAGTGTTCGGACAGGAAGCACAGATACGCAGTATTTT.

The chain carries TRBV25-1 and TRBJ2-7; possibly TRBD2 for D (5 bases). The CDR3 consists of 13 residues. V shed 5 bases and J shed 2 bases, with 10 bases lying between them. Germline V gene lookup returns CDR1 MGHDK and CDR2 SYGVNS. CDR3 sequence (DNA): TGTGCCAGCAGTTCTCGGACTGCCTACGAGCAGTACTTC. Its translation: CASSSRTAYEQYF.

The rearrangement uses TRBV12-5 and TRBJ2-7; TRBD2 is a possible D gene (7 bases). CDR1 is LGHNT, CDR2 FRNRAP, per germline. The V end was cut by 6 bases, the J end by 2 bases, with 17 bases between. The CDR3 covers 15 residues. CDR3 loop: CASGVDGGPTYEQYF. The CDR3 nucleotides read TGTGCTAGTGGGGTAGACGGGGGGCCCACCTACGAGCAGTACTTC.

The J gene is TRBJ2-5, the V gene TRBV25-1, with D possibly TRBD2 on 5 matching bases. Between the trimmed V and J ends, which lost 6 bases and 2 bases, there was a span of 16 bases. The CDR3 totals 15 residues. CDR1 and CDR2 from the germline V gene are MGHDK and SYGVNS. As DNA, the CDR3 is TGTGCCAGCAGCCCACCGGGATTTTCTCAAGAGACCCAGTACTTC. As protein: CASSPPGFSQETQYF.

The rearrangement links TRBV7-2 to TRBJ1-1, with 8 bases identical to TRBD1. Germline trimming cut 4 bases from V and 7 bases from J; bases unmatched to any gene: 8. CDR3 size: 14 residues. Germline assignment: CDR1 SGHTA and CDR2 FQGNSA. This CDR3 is CASSSSQTGVEAFF. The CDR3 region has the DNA TGTGCCAGCAGCTCGTCCCAGACAGGGGTTGAAGCTTTCTTT.

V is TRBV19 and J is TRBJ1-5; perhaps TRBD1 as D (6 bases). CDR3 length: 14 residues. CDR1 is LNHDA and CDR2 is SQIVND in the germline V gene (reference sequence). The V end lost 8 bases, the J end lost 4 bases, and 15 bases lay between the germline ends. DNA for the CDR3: TGTGCCAGTGCCACGAGCACAGGGAATCAGCCCCAGCATTTT. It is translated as CASATSTGNQPQHF.

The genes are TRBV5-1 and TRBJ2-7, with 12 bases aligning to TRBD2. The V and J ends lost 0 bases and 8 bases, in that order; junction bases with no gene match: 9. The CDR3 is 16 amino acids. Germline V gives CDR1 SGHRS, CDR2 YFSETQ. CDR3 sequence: CASSLDSGLAGLKQYF. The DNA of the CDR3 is TGCGCCAGCAGCTTGGATTCGGGACTAGCGGGCCTCAAGCAGTACTTC.

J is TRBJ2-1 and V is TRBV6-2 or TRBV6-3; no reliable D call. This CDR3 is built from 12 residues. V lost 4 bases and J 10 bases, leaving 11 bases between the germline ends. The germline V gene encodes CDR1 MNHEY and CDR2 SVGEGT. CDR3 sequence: CASSLTVREQFF. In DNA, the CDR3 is TGTGCCAGCAGTTTAACGGTACGCGAGCAGTTCTTC.

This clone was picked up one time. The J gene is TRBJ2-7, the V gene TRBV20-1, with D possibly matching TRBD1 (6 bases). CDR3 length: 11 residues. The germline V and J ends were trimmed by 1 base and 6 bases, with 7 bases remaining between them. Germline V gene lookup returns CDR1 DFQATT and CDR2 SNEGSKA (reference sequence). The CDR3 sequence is CSARGGGEQYF. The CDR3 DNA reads TGCAGTGCTAGAGGAGGGGGCGAGCAGTACTTC.

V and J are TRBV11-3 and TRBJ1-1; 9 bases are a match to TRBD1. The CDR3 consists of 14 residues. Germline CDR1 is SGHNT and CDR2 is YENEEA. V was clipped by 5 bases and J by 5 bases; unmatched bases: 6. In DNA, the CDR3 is TGTGCCAGCAGCCCCCCAGGACAGGGGACTGAAGCTTTCTTT. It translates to CASSPPGQGTEAFF.

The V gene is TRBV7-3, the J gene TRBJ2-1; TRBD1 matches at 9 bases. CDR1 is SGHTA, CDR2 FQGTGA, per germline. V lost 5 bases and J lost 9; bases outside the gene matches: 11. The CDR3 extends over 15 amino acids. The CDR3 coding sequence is TGTGCCAGCAGCGGCCGGGACAGGGAAAGGGGTGAGCAGTTCTTC. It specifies CASSGRDRERGEQFF. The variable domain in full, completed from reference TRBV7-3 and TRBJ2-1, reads GAGVSQTPSNKVTEKGKYVELRCDPISGHTALYWYRQSLGQGPEFLIYFQGTGAADDSGLPNDRFFAVRPEGSVSTLKIQRTERGDSAVYLCASSGRDRERGEQFFGPGTRLTVL.

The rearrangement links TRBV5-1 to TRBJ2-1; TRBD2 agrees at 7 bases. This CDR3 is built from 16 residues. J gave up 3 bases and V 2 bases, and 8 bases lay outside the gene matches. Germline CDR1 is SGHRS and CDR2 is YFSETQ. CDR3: CASSFVGGGFYNEQFF. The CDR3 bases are TGCGCCAGCAGCTTCGTGGGCGGGGGATTCTACAATGAGCAGTTCTTC. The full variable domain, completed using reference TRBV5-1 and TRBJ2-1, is KAGVTQTPRYLIKTRGQQVTLSCSPISGHRSVSWYQQTPGQGLQFLFEYFSETQRNKGNFPGRFSGRQFSNSRSEMNVSTLELGDSALYLCASSFVGGGFYNEQFFGPGTRLTVL.

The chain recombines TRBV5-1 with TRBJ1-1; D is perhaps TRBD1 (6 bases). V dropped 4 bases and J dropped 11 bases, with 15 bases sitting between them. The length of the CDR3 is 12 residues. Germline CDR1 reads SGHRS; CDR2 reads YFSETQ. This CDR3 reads CASSNPQGRAFF. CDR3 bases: TGCGCCAGCAGCAACCCACAGGGTCGGGCTTTCTTT.

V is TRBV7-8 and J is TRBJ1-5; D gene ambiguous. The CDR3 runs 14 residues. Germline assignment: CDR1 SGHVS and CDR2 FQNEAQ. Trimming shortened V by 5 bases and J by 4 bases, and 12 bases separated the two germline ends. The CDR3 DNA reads TGTGCCAGCAGCCCAATCACAGTGAATCAGCCCCAGCATTTT. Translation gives CASSPITVNQPQHF.

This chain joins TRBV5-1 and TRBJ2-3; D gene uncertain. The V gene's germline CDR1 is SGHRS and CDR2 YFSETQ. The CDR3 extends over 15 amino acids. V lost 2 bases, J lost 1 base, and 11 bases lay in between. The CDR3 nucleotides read TGCGCCAGCAGCTTAACGGTCCCGCGCACAGATACGCAGTATTTT. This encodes CASSLTVPRTDTQYF.

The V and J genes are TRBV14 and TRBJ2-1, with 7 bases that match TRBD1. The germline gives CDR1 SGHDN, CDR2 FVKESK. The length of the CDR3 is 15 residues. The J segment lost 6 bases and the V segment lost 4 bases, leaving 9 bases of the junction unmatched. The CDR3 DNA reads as TGTGCCAGCAGCCTACGACAGGGTATGGCCAATGAGCAGTTCTTC. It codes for CASSLRQGMANEQFF.

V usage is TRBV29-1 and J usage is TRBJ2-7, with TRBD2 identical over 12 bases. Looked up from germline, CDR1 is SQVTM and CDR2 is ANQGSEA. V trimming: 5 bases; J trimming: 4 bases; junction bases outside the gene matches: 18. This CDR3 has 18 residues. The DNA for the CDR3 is TGCAGCGTTCGACAGGGGGATGCTAGCGGGAGGGACAGATACGAGCAGTACTTC. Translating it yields CSVRQGDASGRDRYEQYF.

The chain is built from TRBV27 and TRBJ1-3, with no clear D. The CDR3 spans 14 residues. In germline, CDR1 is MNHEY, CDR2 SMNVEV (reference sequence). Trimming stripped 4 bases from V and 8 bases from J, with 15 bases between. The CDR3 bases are TGTGCCAGCAGTTGGTGGGCTCAGTCAGACACCATATATTTT. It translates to CASSWWAQSDTIYF.

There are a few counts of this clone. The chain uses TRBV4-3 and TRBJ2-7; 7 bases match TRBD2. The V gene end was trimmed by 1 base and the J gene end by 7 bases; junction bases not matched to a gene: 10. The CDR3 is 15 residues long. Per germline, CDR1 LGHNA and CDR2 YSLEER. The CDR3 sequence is CASSQAQRESGEQYF. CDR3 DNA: TGCGCCAGCAGCCAAGCCCAGCGGGAATCGGGAGAGCAGTACTTC.

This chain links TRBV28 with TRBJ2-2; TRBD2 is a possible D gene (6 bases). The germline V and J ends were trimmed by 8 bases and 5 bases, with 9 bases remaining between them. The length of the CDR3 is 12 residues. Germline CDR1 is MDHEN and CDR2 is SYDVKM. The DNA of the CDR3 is TGTGCCAGCGGGGAGGAAACCGGGGAGCTGTTTTTT. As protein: CASGEETGELFF.

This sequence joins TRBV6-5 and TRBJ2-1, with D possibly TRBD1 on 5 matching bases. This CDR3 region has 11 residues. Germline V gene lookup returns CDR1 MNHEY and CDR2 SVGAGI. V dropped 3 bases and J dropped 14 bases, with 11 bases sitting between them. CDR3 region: CASSYGKGEFF. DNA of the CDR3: TGTGCCAGCAGTTATGGAAAAGGGGAGTTCTTC.

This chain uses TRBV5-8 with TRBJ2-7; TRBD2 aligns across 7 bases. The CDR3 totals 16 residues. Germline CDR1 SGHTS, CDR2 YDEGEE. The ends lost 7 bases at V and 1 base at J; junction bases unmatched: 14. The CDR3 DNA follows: TGTGCCAGCGACCCTCCTGAGGGAGGGGTGTCCTACGAGCAGTACTTC. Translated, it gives CASDPPEGGVSYEQYF.

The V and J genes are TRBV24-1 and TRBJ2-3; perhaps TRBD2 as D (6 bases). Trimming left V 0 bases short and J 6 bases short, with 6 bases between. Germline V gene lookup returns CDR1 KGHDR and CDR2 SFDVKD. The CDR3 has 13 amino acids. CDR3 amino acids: CATSDLAGDTQYF. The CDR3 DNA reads TGTGCCACCAGTGATTTGGCGGGGGATACGCAGTATTTT.

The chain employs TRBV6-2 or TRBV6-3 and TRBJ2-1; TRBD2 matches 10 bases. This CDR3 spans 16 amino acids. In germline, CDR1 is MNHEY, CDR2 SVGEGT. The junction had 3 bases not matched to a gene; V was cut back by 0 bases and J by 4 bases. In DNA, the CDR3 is TGTGCCAGCAGTTACTCGAGGACTAGCGGTTACAATGAGCAGTTCTTC. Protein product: CASSYSRTSGYNEQFF.

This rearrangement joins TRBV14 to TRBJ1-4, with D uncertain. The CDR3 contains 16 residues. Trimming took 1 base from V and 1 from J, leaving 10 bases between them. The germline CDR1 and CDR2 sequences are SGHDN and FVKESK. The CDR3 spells CASSQGRTLTNEKLFF. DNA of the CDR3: TGTGCCAGCAGCCAAGGGAGGACCCTAACTAATGAAAAACTGTTTTTT. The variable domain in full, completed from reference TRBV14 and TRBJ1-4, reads EAGVTQFPSHSVIEKGQTVTLRCDPISGHDNLYWYRRVMGKEIKFLLHFVKESKQDESGMPNNRFLAERTGGTYSTLKVQPAELEDSGVYFCASSQGRTLTNEKLFFGSGTQLSVL.

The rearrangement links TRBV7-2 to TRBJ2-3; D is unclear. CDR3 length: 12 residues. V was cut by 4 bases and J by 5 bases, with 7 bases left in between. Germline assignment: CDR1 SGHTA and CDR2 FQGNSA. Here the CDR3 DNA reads TGTGCCAGCAGCTCGCACGGAGATACGCAGTATTTT. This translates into CASSSHGDTQYF.

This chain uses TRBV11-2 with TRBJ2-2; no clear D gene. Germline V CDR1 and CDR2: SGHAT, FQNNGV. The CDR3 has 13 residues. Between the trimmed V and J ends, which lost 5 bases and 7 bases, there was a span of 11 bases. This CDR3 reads CASSPYRSGELFF. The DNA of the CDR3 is TGTGCCAGCAGCCCTTATAGAAGCGGGGAGCTGTTTTTT.

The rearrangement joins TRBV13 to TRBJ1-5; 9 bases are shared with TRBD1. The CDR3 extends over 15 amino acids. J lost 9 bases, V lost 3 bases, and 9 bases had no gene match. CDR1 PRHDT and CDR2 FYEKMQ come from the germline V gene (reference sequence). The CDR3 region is CASSFGQGSPGPQHF. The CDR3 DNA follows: TGTGCCAGCAGCTTCGGACAGGGGTCCCCCGGGCCCCAGCATTTT.